The sequence of this T cell receptor (beta chain) was determined in a study of blood T cell repertoires in COVID-19. The overall study: Samples representing acute and convalescent COVID-19 were sourced from the United States, Italy and Spain. The cDNA or gDNA used as material had been derived from T cells, B-cell-depleted T cells, or PBMCs.

In the original workflow: The authors estimated nucleated cell counts from reference gene primer amplification. Sequenced by immunoSEQ multiplex PCR; TCRdb stores in-frame clones only, minus some. That table gives V, J and clone size, and the DNA gave D and trimming. The table lists 300,000 to 400,000 clones, roughly 90% of them singletons. The receptor comes from a woman aged 45-59 years with active or convalescent COVID-19. The source material was peripheral blood.

The CDR3 reads CASSYGLESNEQFF. CDR3 nucleotides: TGTGCCAGCAGCTATGGACTAGAATCGAATGAGCAGTTCTTC. The chain carries TRBV5-4 and TRBJ2-1; TRBD2 aligns across 7 bases. The V segment lost 3 bases and the J segment 7 bases; nucleotides outside the gene matches: 7. The CDR3 is made up of 14 amino acids. CDR1 is SGHNT and CDR2 is YYREEE in the germline V gene (reference sequence).